This paragraph covers one T cell receptor beta chain sequence. This clone has a single count. This clone's antigen is unknown. No per-base quality is available; no much larger clone lies one base away. This entry is derived from a study of CD4 T cells in relation to SARS-CoV-2 and coronaviruses (dated by TCRdb to about 2021). The study in broad terms: The full convalescent cohort of approximately 13 patients had a median age of about 38 years, ranging from 21 to 72 years. Samples from three pre-COVID donors and the naive versus memory experiments were sequenced with the Adaptive Biotechnologies TCR-sequencing kit; other data were Illumina-based. At the level of individual TCR clonotypes, the study evaluated whether memory CD4+ T cells crossreact between the spike proteins of SARS-CoV-2 and those of common cold coronaviruses. Among the roughly 12 convalescent patients, 8 males and 4 females were included, and two of the subjects were Hispanic. A different, Illumina-based TCR-beta assay was used to sequence expansion assays from other donors in the study. HLA restriction was mapped for shared crossreactive spike epitopes using patient-derived lymphoblastoid cell lines. Broad study findings and their caveats: In 65% to 70% of donors, memory CD4+ clonotypes turned up that crossrecognized SARS-CoV-2 and at least one common cold coronavirus spike. Crossreactivity analysis centred on spike protein, so crossreactivity against other viral proteins was not assessed. Pre-pandemic and post-infection samples were not both contributed by any donor, so tracing of the source of pre-existing responses was limited. Small numbers of patients and of tested TCRs limited the study. Sequencing naive versus memory cells indicated that the assay picks up memory recall responses, not primary responses primed during culture. Significantly weaker SARS-CoV-2-driven expansion was shown by crossreactive clones than by monoreactive clones, consistent with antigenic imprinting.

Naive and memory CD4+ T cells were separated from cryopreserved PBMCs by first enriching for CD4 and then performing EasySep naive CD4+ T cell enrichment. Ficoll-Paque PLUS gradient centrifugation was used to isolate PBMCs from either whole blood or leukapheresis product. The PBMCs went either fresh into the expansion assay or into cryopreservation at -140 degrees C. The QIAamp Micro DNA Kit was used to extract genomic DNA from the CD4+ T cells. From V the trimming removes 1 base and from J it removes 5 bases, while the gene matches leave 3 bases of the junction unaccounted for. From the germline V gene, CDR1 is LGHNA and CDR2 is YSLEER. From its cysteine to its phenylalanine, the CDR3 spans 16 amino acids. Left in the record is the CDR3 DNA by itself, 48 bases read in frame from the first base. Uncultured naive and memory CD4+ T cell DNA received deep-resolution immunoSEQ TCR-beta sequencing. On the study's bioinformatics: During preprocessing, nonproductive sequences were removed, along with CDR3s that did not begin with C, did not end with F or W, or were shorter than 7 amino acids. Cultured and uncultured naive and memory CD4+ repertoires were searched for previously identified spike- and CEF-reactive CDR3s. After three terminal residues were trimmed from each end, CDR3 homology was quantified as pairwise Levenshtein distance using the stringdist R package. What TCRdb holds here is the immuneACCESS table cut down to in-frame rearrangements. Part of the clones is not present; checked against another copy, under half of the missing clones reflect an unresolved V gene, and the others are unexplained. V, J and clone size reflect that table, while D and trimming were determined from the DNA. The sample data list tens of thousands of clones, and just over 90% of these were observed just once. The ten largest account for about 0.4% of the sample.

The clonotype originates from an adult with COVID-19. The chain employs TRBV4-3 and TRBJ2-1; 12 junctional bases match TRBD2. The sample taken for sequencing was naive CD4+ T cells from PBMCs. This specimen's cell subset or site label, interpreted: naive CD4+ T cells isolated by negative enrichment. Read as DNA, the sequence is TGCGCCAGCAGCCAAGGACTAGCGGGAGTAAACAATGAGCAGTTCTTC. Its protein reads: CASSQGLAGVNNEQFF.